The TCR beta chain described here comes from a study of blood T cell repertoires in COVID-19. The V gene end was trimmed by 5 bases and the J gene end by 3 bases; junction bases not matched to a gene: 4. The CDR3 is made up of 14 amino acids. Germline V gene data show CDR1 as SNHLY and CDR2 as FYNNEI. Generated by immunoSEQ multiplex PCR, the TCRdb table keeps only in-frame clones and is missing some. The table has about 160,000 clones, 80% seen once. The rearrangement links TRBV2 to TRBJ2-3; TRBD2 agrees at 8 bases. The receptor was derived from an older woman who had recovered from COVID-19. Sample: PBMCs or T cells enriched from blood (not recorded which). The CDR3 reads CASSRRGATDTQYF. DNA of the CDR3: TGTGCCAGCAGTAGGCGGGGGGCAACAGATACGCAGTATTTT.